This TCR beta chain was identified during a study of shared clonotypes between healthy human individuals. Study-level points and caveats: Depth of sequencing was expected to influence donor clonotype sharing.

As originally analysed: ImmunoSEQ only sent back junction sequences with no quality scores, so filtering was done differently. The repertoire was sequenced with immunoSEQ multiplex PCR; TCRdb's copy has only in-frame clones and lacks some. D and trimming were read from the DNA, whereas the V and J calls and clone size are those reported in that table. The data hold 2 million to 3 million clones, with around 90% observed a single time. Worth noting for this clone: Its antigen is unknown.

This CDR3 region has 15 residues. The germline V gene encodes CDR1 SGDLS and CDR2 YYNGEE. After removal of 2 bases from V and 7 bases from J, the junction contained 10 bases not matched to a gene. CD4+ cells yielded CD45RA+ naive and CD45RA-negative memory subsets. The receptor's source is a man aged 18-30 years in good health. The V and J genes are TRBV9 and TRBJ2-5, with 8 bases matching TRBD2. The sample comprised naive CD4+ T cells sorted from blood. The sample's subset: CD45RA+ positively selected. In DNA, the CDR3 is TGTGCCAGCAGCGTGTCAAGCGGGAGAATCGGGACCCAGTACTTC. Translation gives CASSVSSGRIGTQYF.